This TCR beta chain was identified during a study of shared clonotypes between healthy human individuals. Study-level results: Limitation of the genetic and exposure-history diversity represented came from the few donors. Estimated clonotype richness was generally higher in naive than memory subsets. An expected dependence of interdonor clonotype sharing on sequencing depth was noted.

As for this clone: Its target is unknown.

Assay: immunoSEQ multiplex PCR; the TCRdb copy retains only in-frame clones and omits some. This repertoire shows about 2.5 million clones, roughly 90% found once; its top ten account for approximately 0.41%. V gave up 2 bases and J gave up 3 bases, with 14 bases separating them. The CDR3 spans 15 residues. Per germline, CDR1 MDHEN and CDR2 SYDVKM. Partitioning of CD4+ cells yielded a CD45RA+ naive subset and a CD45RA-negative memory subset. This receptor was identified in a man younger than 35 in good health. Some clones in this sample may be carry-over from other donors' samples. The sequenced material came from naive CD4+ T cells from PBMCs. Stated subset: CD45RA+ positively selected. The V and J genes are TRBV28 and TRBJ2-7; tentatively, D is TRBD2 (6 bases). The CDR3 DNA is TGTGCCAGCAGTTTAACAAGGGCCGGGGGCTACGAGCAGTACTTC. It translates to CASSLTRAGGYEQYF. The full variable domain, in which reference TRBV28 and TRBJ2-7 provide the parts outside the CDR3, is DVKVTQSSRYLVKRTGEKVFLECVQDMDHENMFWYRQDPGLGLRLIYFSYDVKMKEKGDIPEGYSVSREKKERFSLILESASTNQTSMYLCASSLTRAGGYEQYFGPGTRLTVT.